Detailed here is one T cell receptor beta chain. As handled by the study authors: How many nucleated cells were present was estimated from reference gene primer amplification. Clones were read by immunoSEQ multiplex PCR, and TCRdb kept only the in-frame ones, dropping some. V and J calls and clone size are copied from that table; D and trimming were computed from the DNA. The sample includes 70,000 or so clones, about 88% of them seen just once. These data belong to a study of blood T cell repertoires in COVID-19. Whole-study context: There were acute and convalescent COVID-19 samples, and they came from the United States, Italy and Spain. PBMCs, B-cell-depleted T cells, or T cells were the source of the cDNA or gDNA that made up the material.

V lost 2 bases and J lost 4; bases outside the gene matches: 4. Germline V lookup: CDR1 ENHRY, CDR2 SYGVKD. This CDR3 is 15 amino acids long. Sequencing input: peripheral blood. The TCR sequence derives from a human donor in a cohort sampled during active COVID-19. The chain employs TRBV10-3 and TRBJ2-4; 8 nucleotides align to TRBD1. Here the CDR3 reads CAISETQGAKNIQYF. The CDR3 coding sequence is TGTGCCATCAGTGAGACTCAGGGGGCGAAAAACATTCAGTACTTC.